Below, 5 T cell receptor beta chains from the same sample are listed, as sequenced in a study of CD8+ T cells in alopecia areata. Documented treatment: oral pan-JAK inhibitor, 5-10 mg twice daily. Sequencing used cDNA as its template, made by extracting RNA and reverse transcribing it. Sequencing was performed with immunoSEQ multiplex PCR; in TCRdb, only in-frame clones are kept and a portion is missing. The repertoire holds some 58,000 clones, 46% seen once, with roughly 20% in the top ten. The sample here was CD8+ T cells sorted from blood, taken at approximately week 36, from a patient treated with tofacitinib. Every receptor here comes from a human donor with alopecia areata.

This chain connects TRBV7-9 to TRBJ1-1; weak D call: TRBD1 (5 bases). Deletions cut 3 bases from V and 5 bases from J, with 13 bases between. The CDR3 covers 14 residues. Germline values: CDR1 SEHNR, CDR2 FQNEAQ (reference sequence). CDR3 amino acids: CASSFEGLGTEAFF. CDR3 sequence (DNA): TGTGCCAGCAGCTTCGAGGGGTTGGGGACTGAAGCTTTCTTT. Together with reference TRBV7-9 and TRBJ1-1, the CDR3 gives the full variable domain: DTGVSQNPRHKITKRGQNVTFRCDPISEHNRLYWYRQTLGQGPEFLTYFQNEAQLEKSRLLSDRFSAERPKGSFSTLEIQRTEQGDSAMYLCASSFEGLGTEAFFGQGTRLTVV.

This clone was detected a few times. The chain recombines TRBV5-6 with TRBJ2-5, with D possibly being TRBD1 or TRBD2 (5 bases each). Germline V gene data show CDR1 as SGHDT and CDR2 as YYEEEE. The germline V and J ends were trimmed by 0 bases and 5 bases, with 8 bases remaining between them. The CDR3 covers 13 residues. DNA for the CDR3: TGTGCCAGCAGCTTGGGAGGGGAGGAGACCCAGTACTTC. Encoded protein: CASSLGGEETQYF.

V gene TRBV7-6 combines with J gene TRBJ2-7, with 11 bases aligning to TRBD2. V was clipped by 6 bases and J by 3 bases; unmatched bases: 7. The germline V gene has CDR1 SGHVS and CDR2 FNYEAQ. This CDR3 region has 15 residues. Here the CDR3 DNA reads TGTGCCAGCAGTACTAGCGGGGGACCTCGCTACGAGCAGTACTTC. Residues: CASSTSGGPRYEQYF.

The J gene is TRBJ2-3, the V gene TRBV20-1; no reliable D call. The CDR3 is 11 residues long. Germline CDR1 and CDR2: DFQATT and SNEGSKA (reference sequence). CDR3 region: CRPEGTDTQYF. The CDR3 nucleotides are TGCAGGCCTGAAGGCACAGATACGCAGTATTTT.

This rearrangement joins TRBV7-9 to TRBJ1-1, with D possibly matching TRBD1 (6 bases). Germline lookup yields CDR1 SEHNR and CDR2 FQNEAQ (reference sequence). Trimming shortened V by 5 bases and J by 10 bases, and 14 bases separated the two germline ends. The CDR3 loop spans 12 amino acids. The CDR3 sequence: CASSRGAKGAFF. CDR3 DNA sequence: TGTGCCAGCAGCCGGGGGGCGAAAGGAGCTTTCTTT.